The 15 T cell receptor beta chains listed next were all sequenced from one sample in a study of cytomegalovirus exposure and HLA in healthy donors. Primers: 60 Vbeta forward and 13 Jbeta reverse. Repertoires were generated with immunoSEQ multiplex PCR, while TCRdb's copy carries only in-frame clones and drops some. The sample contains around 120,000 clones, about 74% of which appear only once. The specimen was PBMCs. Every receptor here comes from a man aged 25-40 years in good health and CMV-seronegative.

As DNA, the CDR3 is TGCGCCAGCATTCTCGCCGGGACAGGAGACTACGAGCAGTACTTC. This gives the protein CASILAGTGDYEQYF. J is TRBJ2-7 and V is TRBV10-1; 8 bases are a match to TRBD1. Germline CDR1 reads WNHNN; CDR2 reads SYGVQD (reference sequence). V gave up 7 bases and J gave up 3 bases; unmatched junction bases: 11. This CDR3 contains 15 residues.

This clone showed up just a few times. The J gene is TRBJ2-3, the V gene TRBV4-3; 10 bases line up with TRBD2. Trimming at V came to 2 bases and at J to 8 bases, leaving 7 bases not matched to a gene. Germline V CDR1 and CDR2: LGHNA, YSLEER. This CDR3 is built from 15 residues. The CDR3 bases are TGCGCCAGCAGCCAACTAGCGGGGGTCCAGAGTACGCAGTATTTT. It codes for CASSQLAGVQSTQYF.

This clone was counted only a few times. The chain recombines TRBV25-1 with TRBJ1-1; TRBD1 aligns across 9 bases. Germline lookup yields CDR1 MGHDK and CDR2 SYGVNS. J lost 4 bases, V lost 4 bases, and 4 bases had no gene match. The CDR3 covers 14 residues. The CDR3 loop is CASSGGTGSTEAFF. CDR3 bases: TGTGCCAGCAGTGGAGGGACAGGGAGCACTGAAGCTTTCTTT.

V gene TRBV11-3 combines with J gene TRBJ1-1; the match to TRBD1 covers 9 bases. Germline lookup yields CDR1 SGHNT and CDR2 YENEEA. This CDR3 contains 14 residues. Trimming cost V 5 bases and J 2 bases; bases outside gene matches: 3. In DNA form, the CDR3 reads TGTGCCAGCAGCCAGGGACAGGGAAACACTGAAGCTTTCTTT. Translating gives CASSQGQGNTEAFF.

The chain combines TRBV18 with TRBJ1-2; D possibly corresponds to TRBD1 (6 bases). With 4 bases removed from V and 4 bases from J, the gap between germline ends came to 10 bases. The V gene's germline CDR1 is KGHSH and CDR2 LQKENI. The CDR3 totals 13 residues. CDR3 coding DNA: TGTGCCAGCTCACGGACAGCTATCTATGGCTACACCTTC. Translation gives CASSRTAIYGYTF.

The chain couples TRBV6-5 to TRBJ1-1, with 7 bases matching TRBD1. The germline V gene has CDR1 MNHEY and CDR2 SVGAGI. The CDR3 totals 14 residues. V gave up 7 bases and J gave up 4 bases; unmatched junction bases: 9. CDR3 residues: CASKQGLRLTEAFF. CDR3 in DNA: TGTGCCAGCAAACAGGGGTTACGTCTCACTGAAGCTTTCTTT.

The CDR3 nucleotides read TGTGCCAGCCGCACAGGGGGCTCTGGAAACACCATATATTTT. Protein product: CASRTGGSGNTIYF. The gene calls are TRBV28 and TRBJ1-3; TRBD1 matches 8 bases. V gave up 8 bases and J gave up 0 bases; unmatched junction bases: 3. The germline V gene has CDR1 MDHEN and CDR2 SYDVKM. CDR3 length equals 14 residues.

This rearrangement joins TRBV13 to TRBJ2-1, with 8 bases lining up with TRBD2. Germline values: CDR1 PRHDT, CDR2 FYEKMQ (reference sequence). The CDR3 runs 15 residues. The junction had 11 bases not matched to a gene; V was cut back by 5 bases and J by 8 bases. The CDR3 here is CASSPGGAGAYEQFF. The CDR3 DNA follows: TGTGCCAGCAGCCCGGGGGGAGCGGGAGCGTATGAGCAGTTCTTC.

The chain is built from TRBV6-5 and TRBJ2-1, with TRBD2 matching over 10 bases. V dropped 2 bases and J dropped 6; count of bases not matched to a gene: 7. CDR3 size: 16 residues. From germline, CDR1 is MNHEY and CDR2 SVGAGI. CDR3 bases: TGTGCCAGCAGTTACCGGCTAGCGGGAGTTTTCAATGAGCAGTTCTTC. Translated: CASSYRLAGVFNEQFF.

J is TRBJ2-6 and V is TRBV5-1; D is possibly TRBD1 (5 bases). CDR1 is SGHRS, CDR2 YFSETQ, per germline. This CDR3 comprises 17 residues. V gave up 4 bases and J gave up 0 bases, with 14 bases separating them. The CDR3 bases are TGCGCCAGCAGCGACTGGGGCCAGTCCTCTGGGGCCAACGTCCTGACTTTC. Translated, it gives CASSDWGQSSGANVLTF. Full variable domain (outside the CDR3, taken from reference TRBV5-1 and TRBJ2-6): KAGVTQTPRYLIKTRGQQVTLSCSPISGHRSVSWYQQTPGQGLQFLFEYFSETQRNKGNFPGRFSGRQFSNSRSEMNVSTLELGDSALYLCASSDWGQSSGANVLTFGAGSRLTVL.

The chain has TRBV4-2 and TRBJ2-5, with 11 bases matching TRBD2. V lost 3 bases to trimming and J lost 2 bases; unmatched junction nucleotides: 17. Germline-derived CDR1 and CDR2 are LGHNA and YNFKEQ. There are 20 residues in the CDR3. In nucleotides, the CDR3 is TGTGCCAGCAGCCAGGGAACTACTGGGCTAGCGGGAGGACGGCAAGAGACCCAGTACTTC. Its protein product is CASSQGTTGLAGGRQETQYF.

The CDR3 coding sequence is TGTGCCAGCAGCCCACTCACCCCGAAAGAAGCTTTCTTT. Its translation is CASSPLTPKEAFF. The chain combines TRBV5-4 with TRBJ1-1; no firm D call. The V gene's germline CDR1 is SGHNT and CDR2 YYREEE (reference sequence). V lost 4 bases, J lost 8 bases, and 15 bases lay in between. The CDR3 consists of 13 residues.

This clone was seen a few times. V and J are TRBV15 and TRBJ2-2, with 14 bases fitting TRBD2. Germline V lookup: CDR1 LNHNV, CDR2 YYDKDF (reference sequence). The CDR3 is made up of 19 amino acids. J gave up 0 bases and V 3 bases, and 6 bases lay outside the gene matches. CDR3 in amino acids: CATSSGLAGGFANTGELFF. The DNA of the CDR3 is TGTGCCACCAGCAGCGGACTAGCGGGGGGCTTCGCGAACACCGGGGAGCTGTTTTTT.

The chain employs TRBV7-9 and TRBJ2-7, with 12 bases aligning to TRBD2. The CDR3 consists of 16 residues. With V trimmed by 5 bases and J by 2 bases, 7 bases remained unmatched. Germline CDR1 SEHNR, CDR2 FQNEAQ (reference sequence). The CDR3 loop reads CASSPGLAGNTYEQYF. DNA for the CDR3: TGTGCCAGCAGCCCCGGACTAGCGGGGAACACCTACGAGCAGTACTTC.

The V call is TRBV30, the J call TRBJ2-5; the D gene is possibly TRBD2 (6 bases). This CDR3 is 14 amino acids long. V shed 0 bases and J shed 1 base, with 9 bases lying between them. From germline, CDR1 is GTSNPN and CDR2 SVGIG (reference sequence). CDR3 region: CAWSVGGSQETQYF. Written as DNA, the CDR3 is TGTGCCTGGAGTGTTGGAGGGTCCCAAGAGACCCAGTACTTC.